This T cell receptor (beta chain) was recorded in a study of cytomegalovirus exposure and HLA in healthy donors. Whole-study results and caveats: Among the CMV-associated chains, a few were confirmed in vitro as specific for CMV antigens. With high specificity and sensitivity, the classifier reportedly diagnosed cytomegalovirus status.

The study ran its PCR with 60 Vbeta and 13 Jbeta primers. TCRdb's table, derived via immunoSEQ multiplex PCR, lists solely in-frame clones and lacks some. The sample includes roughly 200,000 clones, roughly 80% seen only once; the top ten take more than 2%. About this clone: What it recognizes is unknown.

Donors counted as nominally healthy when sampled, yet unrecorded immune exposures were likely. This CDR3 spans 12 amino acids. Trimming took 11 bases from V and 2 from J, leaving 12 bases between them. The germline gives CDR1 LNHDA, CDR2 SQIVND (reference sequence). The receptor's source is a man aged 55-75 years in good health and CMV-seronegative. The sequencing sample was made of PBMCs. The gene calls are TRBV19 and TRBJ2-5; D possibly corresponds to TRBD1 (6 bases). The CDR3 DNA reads TGTGCCGTGGCAGGGGAACAAGAGACCCAGTACTTC. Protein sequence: CAVAGEQETQYF.